This T cell receptor (beta chain) was captured by sequencing in a study of shared clonotypes between healthy human individuals. The study's findings and limits: Across subsets, estimated richness was generally greater for naive than for memory populations.

Several immunoSEQ plates held equal portions of the genomic DNA taken from each subset. Per the original methods: Filtering differed because ImmunoSEQ produced junction-only sequences that carried no quality scores. Using immunoSEQ multiplex PCR, the repertoire was profiled, and TCRdb retains in-frame clones only, with some absent. V and J calls and clone size follow that table, whereas D and trimming were derived from the DNA. The sample records under 2,000,000 clones, just under 95% being singletons. Points on this clone: As yet, its antigen is unknown.

Naive CD8 cells lacked CD45RO, underwent positive selection for CCR7 and left out terminally differentiated effector memory CD45RA+ cells. The germline gives CDR1 SGHAT, CDR2 FQNNGV. V shed 0 bases and J 3 bases; nucleotides not matched to a gene: 8. The length of the CDR3 is 16 residues. Input material: naive CD8+ T cells sorted from blood. This receptor was taken from a man between 18 and 29 years old in good health. The chain carries TRBV11-2 and TRBJ2-7; 7 bases map to TRBD2. The DNA for the CDR3 is TGTGCCAGCAGCTTAGATGCCAGCGGGGAGCACTACGAGCAGTACTTC. This encodes CASSLDASGEHYEQYF.